A selection of T cell receptor beta chains follows, all from one sample in a study of monozygotic twins with inflammatory bowel disease. One entry per CDR3 protein, without DNA, is what TCRdb gives after re-calling the 5' RACE reads. This table holds approximately 400,000 distinct CDR3 sequences. The sequenced sample consisted of blood. The receptors shown here come from a human donor with ulcerative colitis or Crohn's disease, or a healthy co-twin of an affected twin (not recorded which). CDR3s include the opening cysteine and the closing phenylalanine or tryptophan. The order of the fields is V gene, J gene, CDR3 protein.

>TRBV18|TRBJ1-4
CASSPGSPDEKLFF
>TRBV2|TRBJ2-1
CASSDPNLPNEQFF
>TRBV12-3/TRBV12-4|TRBJ1-1
CASRWGSSTEAFF
>TRBV7-2|TRBJ1-4
CASSLVAEEKLFF
>TRBV11-3|TRBJ2-1
CASSPRQGAGDNEQFF
>TRBV30|TRBJ2-7
CAWAGQGGSGEQYF
>TRBV6-2/TRBV6-3|TRBJ2-1
CASSYSPYGGYNEQFF
>TRBV14|TRBJ2-7
CASSQHEEQYF
>TRBV6-5|TRBJ1-6
CASSKIRSPLHF
>TRBV27|TRBJ1-2
CASSPLGVTYGYTF
>TRBV7-2|TRBJ2-5
CASSFRNTQETQYF
>TRBV9|TRBJ2-3
CASSVGISSTDTQYF
>TRBV20-1|TRBJ2-3
CSARPPAGIYTDTQYF
>TRBV6-5|TRBJ2-3
CASSYSLAGDTQYF
>TRBV5-6|TRBJ2-5
CASSLWGTTLETQYF
>TRBV29-1|TRBJ2-1
CSVGPPSDNEQFF
>TRBV5-1|TRBJ2-2
CASSPRTYLGELFF
>TRBV2|TRBJ1-2
CASSGQAKNYGYTF
>TRBV7-9|TRBJ2-7
CASSLKILGQESYEQYF
>TRBV25-1|TRBJ2-1
CASSVGGVGNNEQFF
>TRBV7-2|TRBJ2-2
CASSLQGSIGELFF
>TRBV20-1|TRBJ1-1
CSAGEGVNTEAFF
>TRBV19|TRBJ2-2
CASKKDYNTGELFF
>TRBV5-1|TRBJ2-2
CASSRPGASGELFF
>TRBV5-1|TRBJ2-1
CASSRLTSGSLNEQFF
>TRBV4-1|TRBJ2-2
CASSQTPGELFF
>TRBV7-3|TRBJ2-1
CASSFEDRAKQFF
>TRBV3-1|TRBJ2-1
CASSLRQGAGGLAAHNEQFF
>TRBV6-1|TRBJ2-7
CATYRGTGSYEQYF
>TRBV6-2/TRBV6-3|TRBJ2-7
CGSSLSSYEQYF
>TRBV11-3|TRBJ2-5
CASSLGDRGTSGETQYF
>TRBV12-5|TRBJ2-3
CASGLGGTDTQYF
>TRBV10-3|TRBJ2-2
CAISNGGRPEGTGELFF
>TRBV7-2|TRBJ1-4
CASSPGGNEKLFF
>TRBV5-1|TRBJ1-5
CASSLEGPAGGQPQHF
>TRBV15|TRBJ2-1
CATSRDPAQVNEQFF
>TRBV6-5|TRBJ2-1
CASSYVRLDNEQFF
>TRBV20-1|TRBJ2-3
CSATKTGGLSDTQYF
>TRBV6-1|TRBJ1-1
CASDLMNTEAFF
>TRBV12-3/TRBV12-4|TRBJ2-2
CASADRNTGELFF
>TRBV2|TRBJ2-2
CASRDSAANTGELFF
>TRBV28|TRBJ2-5
CASSLVPSGGAETQYF
>TRBV28|TRBJ1-6
CASSFRDRVDSPLHF
>TRBV12-3/TRBV12-4|TRBJ1-3
CASSFTGTGNTIYF
>TRBV10-3|TRBJ2-1
CAISESRGQGVGEQFF
>TRBV12-5|TRBJ2-2
CASGLGLAGTGELFF
>TRBV20-1|TRBJ1-5
CSAWDSLGNQPQHF
>TRBV12-3/TRBV12-4|TRBJ2-4
CASSLAASTINIQYF
>TRBV20-1|TRBJ2-3
CSARVSKGTLGSSTDTQYF
>TRBV21-1|TRBJ2-1
CASSPKGRARNEQFF
>TRBV12-3/TRBV12-4|TRBJ2-7
CASSLAILSGRENEQYF
>TRBV4-2|TRBJ2-1
CASSPPSAGGSYNEQFF
>TRBV3-1|TRBJ2-3
CASSQDFSGRTDTQYF